This is a list of T cell receptor beta chains from one sample in a study of cytomegalovirus exposure and HLA in healthy donors. Only in-frame clones appear in the TCRdb table, and some are missing; sequencing was by immunoSEQ multiplex PCR. Of some 150,000 clones listed, around 76% are singletons. Specimen: PBMCs. The receptor source for this set is a man between 60 and 75 years old in good health and CMV-seronegative. CDR3s include the opening cysteine and the closing phenylalanine or tryptophan. The D gene is left open where the match is weak. Clone size appears in some rows only: once, few, many, or a class for an expanded clone.

V gene	CDR3 length	J gene	D gene	clone size	CDR3 protein	CDR3 DNA
TRBV18	14	TRBJ2-5	NA	NA	CASSVRGSSETQYF	TGTGCCAGCTCTGTAAGGGGGTCTTCGGAGACCCAGTACTTC
TRBV7-6	15	TRBJ1-5	TRBD1	NA	CASSERQGRGQPQHF	TGTGCCAGCAGCGAACGACAGGGTCGCGGTCAGCCCCAGCATTTT
TRBV5-1	15	TRBJ2-2	NA	NA	CASSHYGGNTGELFF	TGCGCCAGCAGCCATTACGGGGGGAACACCGGGGAGCTGTTTTTT
TRBV4-1	17	TRBJ1-1	NA	NA	CASSQAGGSLRNTEAFF	TGCGCCAGCAGCCAAGCCGGGGGGAGTCTGAGGAACACTGAAGCTTTCTTT
TRBV11-2	15	TRBJ2-7	TRBD2	NA	CASSLPGLAAYEQYF	TGTGCCAGCAGCTTACCGGGACTAGCGGCCTACGAGCAGTACTTC
TRBV9	13	TRBJ2-5	NA	NA	CASSVGVTETQYF	TGTGCCAGCAGCGTCGGGGTTACGGAGACCCAGTACTTC
TRBV2	12	TRBJ2-7	NA	few	CAKQGYRNEQYF	TGTGCCAAACAGGGTTACCGAAACGAGCAGTACTTC
TRBV5-4	18	TRBJ1-6	TRBD1	NA	CASSSGTGRSSYNSPLHF	TGTGCCAGCAGCTCCGGGACAGGGAGAAGCTCCTATAATTCACCCCTCCACTTT
TRBV6-1	12	TRBJ2-7	NA	NA	CASSEGAGEQYF	TGTGCCAGCAGTGAAGGGGCGGGCGAGCAGTACTTC
TRBV19	12	TRBJ2-7	NA	NA	CASSWAGNEQYF	TGTGCCAGTAGTTGGGCAGGGAACGAGCAGTACTTC
TRBV18	15	TRBJ2-2	NA	NA	CASSPEQGNTGELFF	TGTGCCAGCTCACCTGAGCAGGGCAACACCGGGGAGCTGTTTTTT
TRBV10-3	16	TRBJ1-5	NA	NA	CAISGDGAGGNRPQHF	TGTGCCATCAGTGGTGATGGGGCCGGGGGGAATCGGCCCCAGCATTTT
TRBV25-1	14	TRBJ2-1	TRBD2	NA	CASSPSGGYNEQFF	TGTGCCAGCAGCCCTAGCGGAGGCTACAATGAGCAGTTCTTC
TRBV10-1	14	TRBJ1-2	NA	NA	CASSSGRDNYGYTF	TGCGCCAGCAGCTCAGGAAGAGATAACTATGGCTACACCTTC
TRBV5-4	15	TRBJ1-3	NA	NA	CASSPGGGSGNTIYF	TGTGCCAGCAGCCCGGGAGGAGGCTCTGGAAACACCATATATTTT
TRBV5-1	15	TRBJ2-3	NA	NA	CASSQQGLYTDTQYF	TGCGCCAGCAGCCAGCAGGGGCTATATACAGATACGCAGTATTTT
TRBV6-6	13	TRBJ2-7	TRBD1	NA	CASSNQGAYEQYF	TGTGCCAGCAGCAACCAGGGGGCCTACGAGCAGTACTTC
TRBV19	14	TRBJ2-3	TRBD2	NA	CASRVAGEADTQYF	TGTGCCAGTAGGGTAGCGGGAGAAGCAGATACGCAGTATTTT
TRBV5-1	16	TRBJ2-5	TRBD2	few	CASSPGLAVNQETQYF	TGCGCCAGCAGCCCAGGACTAGCGGTGAACCAAGAGACCCAGTACTTC
TRBV4-3	19	TRBJ1-5	NA	NA	CASSQDIGRGPLSNQPQHF	TGCGCCAGCAGCCAAGATATCGGGAGGGGTCCTCTGAGCAATCAGCCCCAGCATTTT
TRBV6-1	16	TRBJ1-5	NA	NA	CASSGIAGDRNQPQHF	TGTGCCAGCAGTGGTATTGCAGGGGACCGCAATCAGCCCCAGCATTTT
TRBV30	14	TRBJ1-2	TRBD1	NA	CAWSGQGAGYGYTF	TGTGCCTGGAGCGGACAGGGGGCGGGGTATGGCTACACCTTC
TRBV7-9	16	TRBJ1-4	TRBD1	NA	CASSSEPGGTNEKLFF	TGTGCCAGCAGCTCCGAACCAGGGGGGACTAATGAAAAACTGTTTTTT
TRBV27	14	TRBJ2-7	TRBD1	NA	CASSFRTGGYEQYF	TGTGCCAGCAGTTTTAGGACAGGGGGCTACGAGCAGTACTTC
TRBV28	13	TRBJ2-4	NA	NA	CASLREGSSIQYF	TGTGCCTCACTCCGTGAAGGGAGCTCCATTCAGTACTTC
TRBV28	13	TRBJ1-1	NA	NA	CASSFVRNTEAFF	TGTGCCAGCAGTTTCGTGCGGAACACTGAAGCTTTCTTT
TRBV7-3	15	TRBJ2-5	TRBD2	NA	CASAIAGGPQETRYF	TGTGCCAGCGCCATAGCGGGGGGGCCCCAAGAGACCCGGTACTTC
TRBV4-1	15	TRBJ2-2	TRBD2	once	CASSPGLGDTGELFF	TGCGCCAGCAGCCCGGGACTAGGGGACACCGGGGAGCTGTTTTTT
TRBV2	14	TRBJ1-6	NA	once	CASSEGSPYSPLHF	TGTGCCAGCAGTGAAGGCAGTCCCTATTCACCCCTCCACTTT
TRBV19	14	TRBJ2-7	TRBD1	NA	CASSSTGGDYEQYF	TGTGCCAGTAGTTCGACAGGGGGCGACTACGAGCAGTACTTC
TRBV4-3	15	TRBJ2-7	TRBD2	NA	CASSALAGAVYEQYF	TGCGCCAGCAGCGCCCTAGCGGGAGCAGTCTACGAGCAGTACTTC
TRBV6-5	14	TRBJ2-7	NA	NA	CASSYLTGFDEQYF	TGTGCCAGCAGTTACCTTACAGGGTTCGACGAGCAGTACTTC
TRBV4-2	16	TRBJ1-1	NA	NA	CASSQAGGPMNTEAFF	TGTGCCAGCAGCCAAGCCGGGGGGCCAATGAACACTGAAGCTTTCTTT
TRBV10-2	12	TRBJ1-1	NA	NA	CASRDGDTEAFF	TGCGCCAGCAGAGACGGGGACACTGAAGCTTTCTTT
TRBV30	14	TRBJ2-1	TRBD2	few	CAWSVYLAGGVEFF	TGTGCCTGGAGTGTATATCTGGCGGGGGGTGTTGAGTTCTTC
TRBV18	16	TRBJ2-3	TRBD1	NA	CASSPKNRGRADTQYF	TGTGCCAGCTCACCAAAAAACAGGGGGCGCGCAGATACGCAGTATTTT
TRBV10-3	20	TRBJ2-1	TRBD2	NA	CAISGAASGGSPARHNEQFF	TGTGCCATCAGTGGTGCGGCTAGCGGGGGGTCCCCCGCTCGGCACAATGAGCAGTTCTTC
TRBV7-8	17	TRBJ2-1	TRBD2	NA	CASSLAGEGRGHNEQFF	TGTGCCAGCAGCTTAGCCGGGGAGGGGCGGGGACACAATGAGCAGTTCTTC
TRBV11-2	12	TRBJ2-7	NA	NA	CASSPQGYEQYF	TGTGCCAGCAGCCCCCAGGGCTACGAGCAGTACTTC
TRBV2	14	TRBJ2-1	TRBD2	NA	CARGTSDFLGEQFF	TGTGCCCGAGGGACTAGTGATTTTTTGGGAGAGCAGTTCTTC
TRBV7-9	13	TRBJ2-7	NA	NA	CASSFGRVYEQYF	TGTGCCAGCAGCTTCGGCAGGGTCTACGAGCAGTACTTC
TRBV21-1	14	TRBJ2-2	NA	NA	CASSQLLVGGELFF	TGTGCCAGCAGCCAACTTCTAGTTGGCGGGGAGCTGTTTTTT
TRBV7-8	15	TRBJ2-7	TRBD1	NA	CASSPRQGAPYEQYF	TGTGCCAGCAGCCCTCGACAGGGGGCCCCCTACGAGCAGTACTTC
TRBV7-8	13	TRBJ1-1	TRBD1	NA	CASSSGTGESAFF	TGTGCCAGCAGCTCCGGGACAGGGGAGAGCGCTTTCTTT
TRBV18	13	TRBJ1-3	TRBD1	NA	CASSPGQSNTIYF	TGTGCCAGCTCACCGGGACAGTCAAACACCATATATTTT